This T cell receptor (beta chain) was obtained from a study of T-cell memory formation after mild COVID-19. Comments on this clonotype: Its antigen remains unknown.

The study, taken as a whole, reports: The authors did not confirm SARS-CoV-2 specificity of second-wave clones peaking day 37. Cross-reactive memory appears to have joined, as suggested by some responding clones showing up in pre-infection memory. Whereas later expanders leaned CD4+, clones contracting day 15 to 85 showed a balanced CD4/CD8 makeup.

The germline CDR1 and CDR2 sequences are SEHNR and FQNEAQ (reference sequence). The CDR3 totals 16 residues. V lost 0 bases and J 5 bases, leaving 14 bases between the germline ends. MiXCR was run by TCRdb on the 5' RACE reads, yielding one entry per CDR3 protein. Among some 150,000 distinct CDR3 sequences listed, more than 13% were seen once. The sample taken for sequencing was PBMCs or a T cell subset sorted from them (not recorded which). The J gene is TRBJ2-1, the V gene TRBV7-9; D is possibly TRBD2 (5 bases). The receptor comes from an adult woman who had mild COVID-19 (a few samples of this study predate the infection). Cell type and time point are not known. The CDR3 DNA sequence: TGTGCCAGCAGCTTAGCGCTCGGGGTAGGGCACAATGAGCAGTTCTTC. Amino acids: CASSLALGVGHNEQFF.